A selection of T cell receptor beta chains follows, all from one sample in a study of cytomegalovirus exposure and HLA in healthy donors. The protocol was immunoSEQ multiplex PCR, while the TCRdb copy is restricted to in-frame clones and leaves out a portion. The data contain 100,000 to 150,000 clones, 89% of them seen just once; the ten biggest clones take up 2% to 2.5%. Sequencing used PBMCs. The receptors derive from a woman between 18 and 29 years old in good health and CMV-seronegative. Both conserved end residues are part of each CDR3. Fields, in order: J gene, CDR3 length, D gene, clone size, V gene, CDR3 DNA, CDR3 protein. D genes are given only for firm matches. Some rows mark clone size as missing; the rest say once, few, many or name a class of expanded clone.

j_gene: TRBJ2-1; len: 15; d_gene: .; abundance: .; v_gene: TRBV19; CDR3nt: TGTGCCAGTAGTAGCGCTATAAGCTCCTACAATGAGCAGTTCTTC; CDR3aa: CASSSAISSYNEQFF
j_gene: TRBJ2-1; len: 15; d_gene: .; abundance: .; v_gene: TRBV9; CDR3nt: TGTGCCAGCAGTTTCCGGGACAAATCCTACAATGAGCAGTTCTTC; CDR3aa: CASSFRDKSYNEQFF
j_gene: TRBJ2-7; len: 14; d_gene: .; abundance: many; v_gene: TRBV7-8; CDR3nt: TGTGCCAGCAGCCATGGGGGGTTCTCCTACGAGCAGTACTTC; CDR3aa: CASSHGGFSYEQYF
j_gene: TRBJ2-3; len: 17; d_gene: TRBD2; abundance: once; v_gene: TRBV9; CDR3nt: TGTGCCAGCAGCCCAAGGACTAGCGCACATTCTACAGATACGCAGTATTTT; CDR3aa: CASSPRTSAHSTDTQYF
j_gene: TRBJ2-3; len: 15; d_gene: .; abundance: once; v_gene: TRBV28; CDR3nt: TGTGCCAGCAGTCTAAGACGGACAAGAAGCGATACGCAGTATTTT; CDR3aa: CASSLRRTRSDTQYF
j_gene: TRBJ2-1; len: 14; d_gene: TRBD2; abundance: .; v_gene: TRBV7-2; CDR3nt: TGTGCCAGCAGCTTAGGCGGGACTAACAATGAGCAGTTCTTC; CDR3aa: CASSLGGTNNEQFF
j_gene: TRBJ2-2; len: 16; d_gene: TRBD1; abundance: .; v_gene: TRBV5-1; CDR3nt: TGCGCCAGCAGCTCTTCCGGGACAGGCAACACCGGGGAGCTGTTTTTT; CDR3aa: CASSSSGTGNTGELFF
j_gene: TRBJ1-3; len: 14; d_gene: .; abundance: .; v_gene: TRBV7-2; CDR3nt: TGTGCCAGCAGCCGACAGAACTCTGGAAACACCATATATTTT; CDR3aa: CASSRQNSGNTIYF
j_gene: TRBJ1-1; len: 17; d_gene: TRBD1; abundance: .; v_gene: TRBV28; CDR3nt: TGTGCCAGCAGATCCGACAGGGGGCCCTCGGCGAACACTGAAGCTTTCTTT; CDR3aa: CASRSDRGPSANTEAFF
j_gene: TRBJ2-5; len: 13; d_gene: .; abundance: once; v_gene: TRBV11-3; CDR3nt: TGTGCCAGCAGCTGGGTCAGGGAAGAGACCCAGTACTTC; CDR3aa: CASSWVREETQYF
j_gene: TRBJ2-7; len: 14; d_gene: TRBD2; abundance: .; v_gene: TRBV27; CDR3nt: TGTGCCAGCAGTTTATCGTCGGGGAGGGTCGAGCAGTACTTC; CDR3aa: CASSLSSGRVEQYF
j_gene: TRBJ2-7; len: 15; d_gene: .; abundance: .; v_gene: TRBV19; CDR3nt: TGTGCCAGTAGTCGTCATGGGACAATACCCTACGAGCAGTACTTC; CDR3aa: CASSRHGTIPYEQYF
j_gene: TRBJ2-1; len: 15; d_gene: .; abundance: .; v_gene: TRBV7-8; CDR3nt: TGTGCCAGCAGCTTTGGAGGGGCCACCTACAATGAGCAGTTCTTC; CDR3aa: CASSFGGATYNEQFF
j_gene: TRBJ2-3; len: 19; d_gene: TRBD2; abundance: .; v_gene: TRBV29-1; CDR3nt: TGCAGCGTTGAAGATCCCCAGGGAGGGATGGGAACTAGCACAGATACGCAGTATTTT; CDR3aa: CSVEDPQGGMGTSTDTQYF
j_gene: TRBJ2-1; len: 17; d_gene: .; abundance: .; v_gene: TRBV5-1; CDR3nt: TGCGCCAGTAGAAAAATCAGGGGTCCTAGCTCCTACAATGAGCAGTTCTTC; CDR3aa: CASRKIRGPSSYNEQFF
j_gene: TRBJ1-1; len: 15; d_gene: .; abundance: .; v_gene: TRBV15; CDR3nt: TGTGCCACCAGCAGAGATAGTAACCAAAACACTGAAGCTTTCTTT; CDR3aa: CATSRDSNQNTEAFF
j_gene: TRBJ2-7; len: 14; d_gene: .; abundance: .; v_gene: TRBV19; CDR3nt: TGTGCCAGTAGTATATTCGCGGGAATCTACGAGCAGTACTTC; CDR3aa: CASSIFAGIYEQYF
j_gene: TRBJ1-4; len: 15; d_gene: .; abundance: .; v_gene: TRBV15; CDR3nt: TGTGCCACCAGCAGACCACAGGGAACTAATGAAAAACTGTTTTTT; CDR3aa: CATSRPQGTNEKLFF
j_gene: TRBJ2-6; len: 17; d_gene: .; abundance: .; v_gene: TRBV5-1; CDR3nt: TGCGCCAGCAGCTTGGCCGGATCGGGGACTGGGGCCAACGTCCTGACTTTC; CDR3aa: CASSLAGSGTGANVLTF
j_gene: TRBJ1-2; len: 13; d_gene: TRBD1; abundance: .; v_gene: TRBV6-1; CDR3nt: TGTGCCAGCAGGGCCGGGACAGGGGAAGGCTACACCTTC; CDR3aa: CASRAGTGEGYTF
j_gene: TRBJ1-2; len: 15; d_gene: .; abundance: .; v_gene: TRBV9; CDR3nt: TGTGCCAGCAGCGTAGGGCAGGCACCTAACTATGGCTACACCTTC; CDR3aa: CASSVGQAPNYGYTF
j_gene: TRBJ2-1; len: 15; d_gene: .; abundance: .; v_gene: TRBV19; CDR3nt: TGTGCCAGTAGTATCAGGGTAGGGCAGATCAATGAGCAGTTCTTC; CDR3aa: CASSIRVGQINEQFF
j_gene: TRBJ1-2; len: 16; d_gene: TRBD1; abundance: .; v_gene: TRBV5-1; CDR3nt: TGCGCCAGCAGCTTGGGGGGGACAGGGCTCTCCTATGGCTACACCTTC; CDR3aa: CASSLGGTGLSYGYTF
j_gene: TRBJ2-1; len: 16; d_gene: TRBD2; abundance: .; v_gene: TRBV7-2; CDR3nt: TGTGCCAGCAGCTTAGTAGGACTAGCGATAGACAATGAGCAGTTCTTC; CDR3aa: CASSLVGLAIDNEQFF
j_gene: TRBJ2-7; len: 15; d_gene: TRBD2; abundance: .; v_gene: TRBV19; CDR3nt: TGTGCCAGTATGGCCGCTAGCGGGACAAACTACGAGCAGTACTTC; CDR3aa: CASMAASGTNYEQYF
j_gene: TRBJ2-7; len: 13; d_gene: TRBD1; abundance: .; v_gene: TRBV6-6; CDR3nt: TGTGCCAGCGGGACAGGGGGCTGGGGTGAGCAGTACTTC; CDR3aa: CASGTGGWGEQYF
j_gene: TRBJ2-3; len: 16; d_gene: TRBD2; abundance: .; v_gene: TRBV28; CDR3nt: TGTGCCAGCAGTTTAGGGCTAGCGGGGACCACAGATACGCAGTATTTT; CDR3aa: CASSLGLAGTTDTQYF
j_gene: TRBJ2-1; len: 14; d_gene: TRBD1; abundance: .; v_gene: TRBV29-1; CDR3nt: TGCAGCTTGACAGGGGCTACAACCTACAATGAGCAGTTCTTC; CDR3aa: CSLTGATTYNEQFF
j_gene: TRBJ1-1; len: 17; d_gene: .; abundance: .; v_gene: TRBV27; CDR3nt: TGTGCCAGCAGTTTAGTCGGAGGAGTCACCTCTAACACTGAAGCTTTCTTT; CDR3aa: CASSLVGGVTSNTEAFF
j_gene: TRBJ2-3; len: 14; d_gene: .; abundance: .; v_gene: TRBV14; CDR3nt: TGTGCCAGCAGTCGCGGGACTCACGCAGATACGCAGTATTTT; CDR3aa: CASSRGTHADTQYF
j_gene: TRBJ1-3; len: 14; d_gene: .; abundance: .; v_gene: TRBV7-9; CDR3nt: TGTGCCAGCAGCCTAACGAGCTCTGGAAACACCATATATTTT; CDR3aa: CASSLTSSGNTIYF
j_gene: TRBJ1-4; len: 15; d_gene: TRBD1; abundance: .; v_gene: TRBV27; CDR3nt: TGTGCCAGCAGTCCGGGGGGACAGGTCGGAGAAAAACTGTTTTTT; CDR3aa: CASSPGGQVGEKLFF
j_gene: TRBJ1-5; len: 17; d_gene: TRBD1; abundance: .; v_gene: TRBV15; CDR3nt: TGTGCCACCAGCAGAGTTTGGGACAGTTATAGCAATCAGCCCCAGCATTTT; CDR3aa: CATSRVWDSYSNQPQHF
j_gene: TRBJ2-7; len: 14; d_gene: TRBD1; abundance: .; v_gene: TRBV6-5; CDR3nt: TGTGCCAGCAGTGAACCGGGACAGTTCTACGAGCAGTACTTC; CDR3aa: CASSEPGQFYEQYF
j_gene: TRBJ2-2; len: 16; d_gene: .; abundance: .; v_gene: TRBV11-2; CDR3nt: TGTGCCAGCAGCTTAGTACAGGGCGGATGGACCGGGGAGCTGTTTTTT; CDR3aa: CASSLVQGGWTGELFF
j_gene: TRBJ2-1; len: 12; d_gene: .; abundance: .; v_gene: TRBV6-1; CDR3nt: TGTGCCAGCAGTCGTAATTACAATGAGCAGTTCTTC; CDR3aa: CASSRNYNEQFF
j_gene: TRBJ2-7; len: 12; d_gene: .; abundance: .; v_gene: TRBV18; CDR3nt: TGTGCCAGCTCACCAGGGCAAGACGAGCAGTACTTC; CDR3aa: CASSPGQDEQYF
j_gene: TRBJ2-4; len: 14; d_gene: .; abundance: .; v_gene: TRBV9; CDR3nt: TGTGCCAGCAGCCCAGCGGGAGCCAAAAACATTCAGTACTTC; CDR3aa: CASSPAGAKNIQYF
j_gene: TRBJ2-7; len: 16; d_gene: TRBD2; abundance: .; v_gene: TRBV19; CDR3nt: TGTGCCAGTAGCCTCAGCTCGGGAGGGCAGGGCTACGAGCAGTACTTC; CDR3aa: CASSLSSGGQGYEQYF
j_gene: TRBJ2-1; len: 12; d_gene: TRBD1; abundance: .; v_gene: TRBV2; CDR3nt: TGTGCCAGCTGGGACAGGGGGAACGAGCAGTTCTTC; CDR3aa: CASWDRGNEQFF
j_gene: TRBJ2-2; len: 15; d_gene: .; abundance: .; v_gene: TRBV14; CDR3nt: TGTGCCAGCAGCCTCACAGGGAGGAACACCGGGGAGCTGTTTTTT; CDR3aa: CASSLTGRNTGELFF
j_gene: TRBJ2-3; len: 14; d_gene: TRBD2; abundance: once; v_gene: TRBV2; CDR3nt: TGTGCCAGCAGTACCGGGAGGGCGACAGATACGCAGTATTTT; CDR3aa: CASSTGRATDTQYF
j_gene: TRBJ2-1; len: 14; d_gene: TRBD1; abundance: .; v_gene: TRBV10-3; CDR3nt: TGTGCCATCAGTCCGGGACAGGGATACAATGAGCAGTTCTTC; CDR3aa: CAISPGQGYNEQFF
j_gene: TRBJ1-2; len: 11; d_gene: .; abundance: .; v_gene: TRBV7-9; CDR3nt: TGTGCCAGCAGCTTGGGGGCCGGCTACACCTTC; CDR3aa: CASSLGAGYTF
j_gene: TRBJ2-1; len: 15; d_gene: TRBD2; abundance: .; v_gene: TRBV5-1; CDR3nt: TGCGCCAGCAGCTTGGTTGCGGGAGTTGTATATGAGCAGTTCTTC; CDR3aa: CASSLVAGVVYEQFF
j_gene: TRBJ2-7; len: 12; d_gene: .; abundance: .; v_gene: TRBV7-9; CDR3nt: TGTGCCAGCAGCCCCGGGGATTACGAGCAGTACTTC; CDR3aa: CASSPGDYEQYF
j_gene: TRBJ2-2; len: 17; d_gene: TRBD2; abundance: .; v_gene: TRBV7-2; CDR3nt: TGTGCCAGCAGCCTGAGGGTAGCGGGAGAGTACACCGGGGAGCTGTTTTTT; CDR3aa: CASSLRVAGEYTGELFF
j_gene: TRBJ2-7; len: 14; d_gene: TRBD1; abundance: few; v_gene: TRBV7-9; CDR3nt: TGTGCCAGCAGCGCGACCGGGACAGTAGAAGAGCAGTACTTC; CDR3aa: CASSATGTVEEQYF
j_gene: TRBJ2-7; len: 16; d_gene: .; abundance: .; v_gene: TRBV7-6; CDR3nt: TGTGCCAGCAGCTCCCGCCCGGGACAATCTGTTCCCGAGCAGTACTTC; CDR3aa: CASSSRPGQSVPEQYF
j_gene: TRBJ2-7; len: 15; d_gene: TRBD1; abundance: .; v_gene: TRBV27; CDR3nt: TGTGCCAGCAGTCCCGGGACAGGGTCCTACTACGAGCAGTACTTC; CDR3aa: CASSPGTGSYYEQYF
j_gene: TRBJ1-2; len: 15; d_gene: .; abundance: .; v_gene: TRBV7-2; CDR3nt: TGTGCCAGCAGCTTAGTTCAATCAGGGGAGTATGGCTACACCTTC; CDR3aa: CASSLVQSGEYGYTF